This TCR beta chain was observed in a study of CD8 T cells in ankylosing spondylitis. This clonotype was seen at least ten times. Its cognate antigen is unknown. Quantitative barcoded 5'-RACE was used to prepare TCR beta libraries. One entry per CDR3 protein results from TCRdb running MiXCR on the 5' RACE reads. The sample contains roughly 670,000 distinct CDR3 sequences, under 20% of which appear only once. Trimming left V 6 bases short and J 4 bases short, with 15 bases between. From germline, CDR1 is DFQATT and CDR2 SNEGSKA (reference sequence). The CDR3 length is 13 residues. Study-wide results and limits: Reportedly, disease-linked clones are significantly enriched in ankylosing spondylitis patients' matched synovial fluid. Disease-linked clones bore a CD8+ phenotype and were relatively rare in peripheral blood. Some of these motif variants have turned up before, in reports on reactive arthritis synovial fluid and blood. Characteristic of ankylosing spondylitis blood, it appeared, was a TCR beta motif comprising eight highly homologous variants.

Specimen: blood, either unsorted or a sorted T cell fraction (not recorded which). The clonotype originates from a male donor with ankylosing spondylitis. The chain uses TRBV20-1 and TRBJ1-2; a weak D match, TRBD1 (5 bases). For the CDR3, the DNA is TGCAGTGCCCCGGGACCCGGAACCTATGGCTACACCTTC. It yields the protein CSAPGPGTYGYTF.